This T cell receptor (beta chain) came from a study of early T cells in non-severe SARS-CoV-2 infection. Per germline, CDR1 SQVTM and CDR2 ANQGSEA. The ends lost 7 bases at V and 0 bases at J; junction bases unmatched: 4. This CDR3 is built from 13 residues. The table lists this clonotype with many counts. TCRdb redid the calling of the 5' RACE reads with MiXCR, one entry per CDR3 protein. The data show 70,000 or so distinct CDR3 sequences, 3.5% to 6% seen once. This TCR was sampled from an adult who was a healthcare worker with PCR-confirmed SARS-CoV-2 infection or an uninfected control (not recorded which). The donor label of this sample is uncertain. The rearrangement joins TRBV29-1 to TRBJ1-1; 8 nucleotides line up with TRBD1. The sequences come from whole blood, collected at baseline. This chain's CDR3 is CSAQGGLNTEAFF. The CDR3 DNA sequence: TGCAGCGCACAGGGGGGGTTGAACACTGAAGCTTTCTTT.